The 24 T cell receptor beta chains below come from one sample, sequenced in a study of CD8 T cells in ankylosing spondylitis. Their recognized antigens are unknown. TCRdb called the 5' RACE reads again in MiXCR, with one record for every CDR3 protein. The profile shows 500,000 to 550,000 distinct CDR3 sequences, more than 9.5% of them singletons. Whole-study findings and limits: Ankylosing spondylitis blood appeared to be characterized by a TCR beta motif of eight highly homologous variants.

Sequencing was performed on blood, either unsorted or a sorted T cell fraction (not recorded which). The receptors derive from a male donor with ankylosing spondylitis.

The genes are TRBV5-1 and TRBJ1-1; D possibly corresponds to TRBD1 (5 bases). Trimming shortened V by 6 bases and J by 7 bases, and 13 bases separated the two germline ends. Per germline, CDR1 SGHRS and CDR2 YFSETQ. The CDR3 has 12 residues. Here the CDR3 reads CASKQGVGEAFF. The CDR3, as DNA: TGCGCCAGCAAGCAAGGGGTTGGTGAAGCTTTCTTT. The complete variable domain, with remaining parts taken from reference TRBV5-1 and TRBJ1-1, reads KAGVTQTPRYLIKTRGQQVTLSCSPISGHRSVSWYQQTPGQGLQFLFEYFSETQRNKGNFPGRFSGRQFSNSRSEMNVSTLELGDSALYLCASKQGVGEAFFGQGTRLTVV.

The chain is built from TRBV29-1 and TRBJ1-1; 8 bases align to TRBD1. The germline V gene has CDR1 SQVTM and CDR2 ANQGSEA. J lost 1 base, V lost 7 bases, and 5 bases had no gene match. This CDR3 is 13 amino acids long. The CDR3 region has the DNA TGCAGCGCAGACGGGACAGGGAACACTGAAGCTTTCTTT. Translation gives CSADGTGNTEAFF.

This clonotype came up a few times. The chain employs TRBV7-2 and TRBJ2-1; TRBD2 agrees at 10 bases. The CDR3 is 14 amino acids. Germline trimming cut 3 bases from V and 5 bases from J; bases unmatched to any gene: 1. The germline CDR1 and CDR2 sequences are SGHTA and FQGNSA. The CDR3 loop is CASSFTSGNNEQFF. The CDR3 DNA follows: TGTGCCAGCAGCTTTACTAGCGGGAACAATGAGCAGTTCTTC.

This clonotype occurred a few times. The chain employs TRBV7-9 and TRBJ2-5; 13 bases match TRBD2. CDR3 size: 14 residues. Germline V lookup: CDR1 SEHNR, CDR2 FQNEAQ (reference sequence). J gave up 5 bases and V 4 bases, and 1 base lay outside the gene matches. CDR3 sequence (DNA): TGTGCCAGCAGCTCGGGACTAGCGGGGGAGACCCAGTACTTC. Amino acid sequence: CASSSGLAGETQYF.

The genes are TRBV2 and TRBJ1-4, with D unclear. CDR1 and CDR2 from the germline V gene are SNHLY and FYNNEI. Trimming stripped 4 bases from V and 2 bases from J, with 14 bases between. The CDR3 totals 16 residues. The CDR3 is CASSGRSLGTNEKLFF. DNA of the CDR3: TGTGCCAGCAGTGGGCGGTCCTTAGGCACTAATGAAAAACTGTTTTTT. The full variable domain, with the rest looked up from reference TRBV2 and TRBJ1-4, is EPEVTQTPSHQVTQMGQEVILRCVPISNHLYFYWYRQILGQKVEFLVSFYNNEISEKSEIFDDQFSVERPDGSNFTLKIRSTKLEDSAMYFCASSGRSLGTNEKLFFGSGTQLSVL.

A few counts support this clonotype. The chain combines TRBV7-8 with TRBJ2-5; a weak D match, TRBD1 (6 bases). Trimming stripped 5 bases from V and 5 bases from J, with 15 bases between. CDR3 length equals 14 residues. CDR1 is SGHVS and CDR2 is FQNEAQ in the germline V gene. This CDR3 is CASSPGHAYETQYF. Written as DNA, the CDR3 is TGTGCCAGCAGCCCGGGACATGCCTATGAGACCCAGTACTTC.

This clonotype was found a few times. The chain employs TRBV18 and TRBJ1-2; tentative D call: TRBD1 (6 bases). The CDR3 is 12 residues long. The germline V gene has CDR1 KGHSH and CDR2 LQKENI. Deletions cut 5 bases from V and 8 bases from J, with 12 bases between. CDR3: CASSTDGGGYTF. CDR3 coding DNA: TGTGCCAGCTCAACAGACGGGGGCGGCTACACCTTC.

This clonotype was picked up one time. The rearrangement uses TRBV10-3 and TRBJ2-3; D remains ambiguous. Between the trimmed V and J ends, which lost 4 bases and 4 bases, there was a span of 15 bases. This CDR3 has 15 residues. The germline CDR1 and CDR2 sequences are ENHRY and SYGVKD. The CDR3 loop reads CAISAQDLSPDTQYF. CDR3 nucleotides: TGTGCCATCAGTGCCCAGGACCTTAGCCCAGATACGCAGTATTTT.

This clonotype was counted a few times. V usage is TRBV20-1 and J usage is TRBJ2-7, with TRBD2 matching 11 bases. The CDR3 covers 15 residues. Germline lookup yields CDR1 DFQATT and CDR2 SNEGSKA (reference sequence). V dropped 5 bases and J dropped 1; count of bases not matched to a gene: 7. The CDR3 DNA is TGCAGTGCTTTCCCGGGACTAGCGGTTTCCTACGAGCAGTACGTC. The encoded protein is CSAFPGLAVSYEQYV.

V is TRBV5-1 and J is TRBJ2-7, with D perhaps TRBD1 (5 bases). The V and J ends lost 0 bases and 6 bases respectively, with 13 bases between them. This CDR3 is 14 amino acids long. From germline, CDR1 is SGHRS and CDR2 YFSETQ. The CDR3 sequence is CASSLAAGSPEQYV. The CDR3 coding sequence is TGCGCCAGCAGCTTGGCGGCAGGGTCACCCGAGCAGTACGTC.

This clonotype was recorded at least ten times. The chain has TRBV29-1 and TRBJ2-1; 14 bases match TRBD2. The CDR3 runs 13 residues. V trimming: 6 bases; J trimming: 7 bases; junction bases outside the gene matches: 2. The germline CDR1 and CDR2 sequences are SQVTM and ANQGSEA. CDR3 residues: CSVRLAGGNEQFF. Here the CDR3 DNA reads TGCAGCGTCAGACTAGCGGGGGGGAATGAGCAGTTCTTC.

V gene TRBV4-1 combines with J gene TRBJ1-3, with TRBD1 matching 7 bases. After removal of 1 base from V and 1 base from J, the junction contained 4 bases not matched to a gene. The CDR3 runs to 16 residues. Germline CDR1 MGHRA, CDR2 YSYEKL. This CDR3 reads CASSQGRGKSGNTIYF. For the CDR3, the DNA is TGCGCCAGCAGCCAAGGCAGGGGGAAGTCTGGAAACACCATATATTTT.

The rearrangement links TRBV6-1 to TRBJ1-2; no reliable D call. Germline CDR1 is MNHNS and CDR2 is SASEGT. V lost 2 bases and J 0 bases, leaving 4 bases between the germline ends. The CDR3 runs 13 residues. The CDR3 nucleotides read TGTGCCAGCAGTGAAAGGCCTAACTATGGCTACACCTTC. Translation: CASSERPNYGYTF.

The chain recombines TRBV20-1 with TRBJ2-5; tentative D call: TRBD2 (6 bases). Trimming took 0 bases from V and 5 from J, leaving 13 bases between them. This CDR3 is built from 14 residues. CDR1 and CDR2 from the germline V gene are DFQATT and SNEGSKA (reference sequence). The DNA for the CDR3 is TGCAGTGCTAGAGATGCGGGGAGCCGGGAGACCCAGTACTTC. It specifies CSARDAGSRETQYF.

The chain has TRBV6-5 and TRBJ2-3; tentatively, D is TRBD2 (6 bases). This CDR3 contains 14 residues. The V gene's germline CDR1 is MNHEY and CDR2 SVGAGI. Trimming pared 3 bases from V and 4 bases from J, leaving 11 bases between. The CDR3 is CASSYTGRADTQYF. CDR3 coding DNA: TGTGCCAGCAGTTATACCGGGAGAGCAGATACGCAGTATTTT.

CDR3 amino acids: CASTRGVEGEKLFF. DNA of the CDR3: TGCGCCAGCACCCGGGGGGTTGAGGGAGAAAAACTGTTTTTT. The chain is built from TRBV5-1 and TRBJ1-4, with TRBD1 as a possible D gene (5 bases). Germline V gene lookup returns CDR1 SGHRS and CDR2 YFSETQ. V was clipped by 6 bases and J by 8 bases, with 17 bases between them. The CDR3 totals 14 residues.

This clonotype showed up just a few times. The V and J genes are TRBV14 and TRBJ2-1; 9 bases are shared with TRBD1. The V gene's germline CDR1 is SGHDN and CDR2 FVKESK. The trim removed 4 bases at V and 0 bases at J, leaving 13 bases unmatched. The CDR3 is made up of 19 amino acids. The CDR3 here is CASSPGWGTGMSSYNEQFF. CDR3 DNA sequence: TGTGCCAGCAGCCCCGGATGGGGGACAGGGATGAGCTCCTACAATGAGCAGTTCTTC. Drawing the rest from reference TRBV14 and TRBJ2-1, the complete variable domain is EAGVTQFPSHSVIEKGQTVTLRCDPISGHDNLYWYRRVMGKEIKFLLHFVKESKQDESGMPNNRFLAERTGGTYSTLKVQPAELEDSGVYFCASSPGWGTGMSSYNEQFFGPGTRLTVL.

This chain links TRBV6-6 with TRBJ2-7, with TRBD2 matching over 13 bases. The V segment lost 8 bases and the J segment 7 bases; nucleotides outside the gene matches: 5. CDR3 length: 13 residues. Germline assignment: CDR1 MNHNY and CDR2 SVGAGI (reference sequence). The CDR3 reads CASCTGLAGEQYF. The CDR3, as DNA: TGTGCCAGCTGCACGGGACTAGCGGGGGAGCAGTACTTC.

This clonotype showed up just a few times. This chain uses TRBV25-1 with TRBJ1-2; D is unresolved. The ends were cut back, 2 bases at V and 5 bases at J, with 12 bases in the middle. This CDR3 has 14 amino acids. From germline, CDR1 is MGHDK and CDR2 SYGVNS. CDR3 sequence: CASSEPGILYGYTF. The CDR3 nucleotides read TGTGCCAGCAGTGAACCCGGCATTCTGTATGGCTACACCTTC.

This clonotype was detected a few times. The chain links TRBV7-2 to TRBJ2-5; weak D call: TRBD1 (5 bases). The germline V and J ends were trimmed by 5 bases and 1 base, with 11 bases remaining between them. CDR1 and CDR2 from the germline V gene are SGHTA and FQGNSA. CDR3 size: 14 residues. CDR3 protein: CASSQRGLQETQYF. The CDR3 DNA reads TGTGCCAGCAGCCAAAGGGGCCTCCAAGAGACCCAGTACTTC.

V and J are TRBV6-5 and TRBJ2-7; the match to TRBD2 covers 7 bases. Germline-derived CDR1 and CDR2 are MNHEY and SVGAGI. This CDR3 contains 16 residues. J was trimmed by 5 bases and V by 2 bases; bases with no gene match: 12. CDR3 amino acids: CASSYATGGRWNEQYF. The CDR3 region has the DNA TGTGCCAGCAGTTACGCCACGGGAGGTCGGTGGAACGAGCAGTACTTC.

In this sample, this clonotype turned up a few times. The chain recombines TRBV9 with TRBJ1-2, with D maybe TRBD1 (6 bases). CDR1 SGDLS and CDR2 YYNGEE come from the germline V gene. The CDR3 has 14 residues. The V end lost 3 bases, the J end lost 1 base, and 10 bases lay between the germline ends. CDR3 in amino acids: CASSGQASNYGYTF. The CDR3 bases are TGTGCCAGCAGCGGACAGGCCAGTAACTATGGCTACACCTTC.

The sample holds many counts of this clonotype. The chain joins TRBV12-3 or TRBV12-4 to TRBJ1-2, with D hard to call. V was clipped by 7 bases and J by 5 bases, with 8 bases between them. This CDR3 comprises 11 residues. CDR3 amino acids: CASMGTYGYTF. CDR3 nucleotide sequence: TGTGCCAGCATGGGAACTTATGGCTACACCTTC.

There are a few counts of this clonotype. The rearrangement links TRBV25-1 to TRBJ2-6; D call uncertain. The germline V gene encodes CDR1 MGHDK and CDR2 SYGVNS. There are 15 residues in the CDR3. The V end was cut by 4 bases, the J end by 0 bases, with 7 bases between. The CDR3 spells CASSADSSGANVLTF. The CDR3 coding sequence is TGTGCCAGCAGTGCAGACTCCTCTGGGGCCAACGTCCTGACTTTC.